This T cell receptor beta chain is drawn from a study of control samples from healthy donors and cancer patients. Libraries were prepared by immunoSEQ multiplex PCR; TCRdb keeps only in-frame clonotypes and omits some of them. The table lists about 51,000 clones, roughly 90% of them singletons. This CDR3 spans 14 amino acids. Germline trimming cut 0 bases from V and 14 bases from J; bases unmatched to any gene: 10. In germline, CDR1 is SGHRS, CDR2 YFSETQ. The rearrangement links TRBV5-1 to TRBJ1-2; TRBD1 matches at 10 bases. The TCR sequence derives from a middle-aged man with head and neck cancer. The sample comprised PBMCs. CDR3 region: CASSLGAEGQGTTF. The CDR3 bases are TGCGCCAGCAGCTTGGGGGCAGAGGGACAGGGGACAACCTTC.